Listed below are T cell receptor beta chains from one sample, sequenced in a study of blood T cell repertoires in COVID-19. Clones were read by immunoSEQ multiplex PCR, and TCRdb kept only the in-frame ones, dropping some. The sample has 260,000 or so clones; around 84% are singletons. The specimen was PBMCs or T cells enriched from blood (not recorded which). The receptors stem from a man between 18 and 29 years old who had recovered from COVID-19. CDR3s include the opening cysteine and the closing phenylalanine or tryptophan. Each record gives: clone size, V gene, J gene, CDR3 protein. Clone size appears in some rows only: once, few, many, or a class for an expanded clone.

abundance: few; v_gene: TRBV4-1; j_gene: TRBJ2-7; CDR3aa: CASSQDFPRDIYEQYF
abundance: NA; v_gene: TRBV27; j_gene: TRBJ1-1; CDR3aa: CASSFPGNTEAFF
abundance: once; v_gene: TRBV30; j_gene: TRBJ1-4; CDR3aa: CAWSRDIGKLFF
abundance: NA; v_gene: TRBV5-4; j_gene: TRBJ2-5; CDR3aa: CASSSGQQETQYF
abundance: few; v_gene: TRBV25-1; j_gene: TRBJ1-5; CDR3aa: CASTALTGQINSNQPQHF
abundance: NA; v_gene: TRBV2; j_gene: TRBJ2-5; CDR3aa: CASSGGRGETQYF
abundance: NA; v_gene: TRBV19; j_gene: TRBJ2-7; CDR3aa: CASSIVATYEQYF
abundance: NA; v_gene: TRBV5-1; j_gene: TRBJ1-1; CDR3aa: CASSLLGAGGGSTEAFF
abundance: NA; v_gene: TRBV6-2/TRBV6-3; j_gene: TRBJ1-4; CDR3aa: CASSRQGSREKLFF
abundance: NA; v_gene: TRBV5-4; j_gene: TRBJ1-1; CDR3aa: CASNRGNTEAFF